The 32 T cell receptor beta chains in this list originate from one sample, sequenced in a study of CD8 T cells in Susac syndrome. After extraction with the RNeasy kit, roughly 0.45 to 1 ug of the RNA was reverse transcribed using random hexamers. MiXCR, run by TCRdb on the immunoSEQ multiplex PCR reads, gives a single entry per CDR3 protein. The sample records approximately 160,000 distinct CDR3 sequences, about 96% being singletons. Sequencing was done on a sample of CD4+ T cells from PBMCs. The receptors were gathered from a human donor with Susac syndrome.

Note on this clonotype: The junction departs from germline at one end; a sequencing error may be responsible. The chain uses TRBV30 and TRBJ2-2, with TRBD2 matching over 13 bases. The CDR3 consists of 16 residues. Germline CDR1 GTSNPN, CDR2 SVGIG (reference sequence). This CDR3 is CAWSRGLAGSIGELSF. The DNA for the CDR3 is TGTGCCTGGAGTAGGGGACTAGCGGGATCAATCGGGGAGCTGTCTTTT.

CDR3 DNA: TGTGCCAGCAGCCCATCCGGACTAGCGGTGAATGAGCAGTTCTTC. It is translated as CASSPSGLAVNEQFF. The rearrangement links TRBV7-6 to TRBJ2-1; 10 bases align to TRBD2. The germline V gene has CDR1 SGHVS and CDR2 FNYEAQ. There are 15 residues in the CDR3. Unmatched junction bases numbered 8, after V lost 5 bases and J lost 7 bases.

This rearrangement joins TRBV6-5 to TRBJ2-1; maybe TRBD1 (6 bases). Germline-derived CDR1 and CDR2 are MNHEY and SVGAGI. V was clipped by 6 bases and J by 2 bases, with 11 bases between them. CDR3 size: 14 residues. CDR3 nucleotides: TGTGCCAGCAGGAAGACAGGTACCTACAATGAGCAGTTCTTC. This gives the protein CASRKTGTYNEQFF.

This chain connects TRBV6-5 to TRBJ2-7; D gene ambiguous. CDR1 is MNHEY, CDR2 SVGAGI, per germline. V was cut by 0 bases and J by 5 bases, with 14 bases left in between. The CDR3 loop spans 15 amino acids. Here the CDR3 reads CASSYSSPPPDEQYF. Here the CDR3 DNA reads TGTGCCAGCAGTTACTCGTCGCCGCCGCCGGACGAGCAGTACTTC.

The chain recombines TRBV18 with TRBJ2-1; 8 bases are shared with TRBD1. V was clipped by 4 bases and J by 3 bases; unmatched bases: 2. Germline V gene lookup returns CDR1 KGHSH and CDR2 LQKENI. This CDR3 region has 14 residues. The CDR3 sequence is CASSQDRDYNEQFF. CDR3 nucleotide sequence: TGTGCCAGCTCACAGGACAGGGACTACAATGAGCAGTTCTTC.

The rearrangement joins TRBV30 to TRBJ1-2; 7 positions agree with TRBD1. Unmatched junction bases numbered 6, after V lost 0 bases and J lost 8 bases. Germline assignment: CDR1 GTSNPN and CDR2 SVGIG (reference sequence). This CDR3 has 13 amino acids. CDR3: CAWSVKQGSGYTF. For the CDR3, the DNA is TGTGCCTGGAGTGTAAAACAGGGGAGCGGCTACACCTTC.

This chain links TRBV29-1 with TRBJ1-1; D ambiguous. The ends were cut back, 7 bases at V and 2 bases at J, with 8 bases in the middle. This CDR3 has 11 amino acids. Germline CDR1 SQVTM, CDR2 ANQGSEA. CDR3 sequence (DNA): TGCAGCGCTTCACATAACACTGAAGCTTTCTTT. Its protein is CSASHNTEAFF. Combining the CDR3 with reference TRBV29-1 and TRBJ1-1 gives the whole variable domain SAVISQKPSRDICQRGTSLTIQCQVDSQVTMMFWYRQQPGQSLTLIATANQGSEATYESGFVIDKFPISRPNLTFSTLTVSNMSPEDSSIYLCSASHNTEAFFGQGTRLTVV.

V is TRBV21-1 and J is TRBJ2-7. TRBV21-1 is tagged as a pseudogene. The CDR3 has 11 amino acids. CDR3 nucleotide sequence: TGTGCCAGCAGCAAGGCTGGGGAGCAGTACGTC. It is translated as CASSKAGEQYV.

The CDR3 nucleotides are TGTGCCAGCAGCTTGGTAGCGGGTGCACCCCTCCACTTT. Translation: CASSLVAGAPLHF. The chain joins TRBV5-6 to TRBJ1-6; D remains unclear. CDR3 length: 13 amino acids. The V gene lost 0 bases and the J gene lost 11 bases, with 9 bases spanning the gap. CDR1 and CDR2 from the germline V gene are SGHDT and YYEEEE.

The CDR3 DNA follows: TGTGCCAGCAGCCTACAGGTCCAAGAGACCCAGTACTTC. Protein sequence: CASSLQVQETQYF. The chain employs TRBV5-6 and TRBJ2-5; possibly TRBD1 for D (5 bases). The CDR3 consists of 13 residues. Germline V gives CDR1 SGHDT, CDR2 YYEEEE. V was cut by 4 bases and J by 1 base, with 8 bases left in between. Variable domain in full (rest from reference TRBV5-6 and TRBJ2-5): DAGVTQSPTHLIKTRGQQVTLRCSPKSGHDTVSWYQQALGQGPQFIFQYYEEEERQRGNFPDRFSGHQFPNYSSELNVNALLLGDSALYLCASSLQVQETQYFGPGTRLLVL.

This sequence joins TRBV5-6 and TRBJ1-6; no clear D gene. The V end was cut by 4 bases, the J end by 6 bases, with 14 bases between. The CDR3 length is 15 residues. The germline V gene has CDR1 SGHDT and CDR2 YYEEEE. CDR3 sequence: CASSTVKSLNSPLHF. The DNA of the CDR3 is TGTGCCAGCAGCACCGTAAAGAGCCTTAATTCACCCCTCCACTTT.

J is TRBJ2-7 and V is TRBV25-1; TRBD1 agrees at 9 bases. V lost 6 bases to trimming and J lost 1 base; unmatched junction nucleotides: 4. The CDR3 has 14 residues. Germline CDR1 MGHDK, CDR2 SYGVNS. The CDR3 loop is CASRKGQGSYEQYF. The CDR3 DNA reads as TGTGCCAGCAGAAAGGGACAGGGATCCTACGAGCAGTACTTC.

V is TRBV24-1 and J is TRBJ2-6; D call uncertain. CDR1 KGHDR and CDR2 SFDVKD come from the germline V gene. Trimming removed 5 bases from V and 1 base from J, with 11 bases in between. CDR3 length equals 16 residues. CDR3 in amino acids: CATSVSDASGANVLTF. The CDR3 DNA reads TGTGCCACCAGTGTCTCCGATGCATCTGGGGCCAACGTCCTGACTTTC.

The chain couples TRBV30 to TRBJ2-1, with 8 nucleotides matching TRBD2. The V segment lost 3 bases and the J segment 9 bases; nucleotides outside the gene matches: 10. CDR1 and CDR2 (germline): GTSNPN, SVGIG (reference sequence). This CDR3 has 14 amino acids. The DNA of the CDR3 is TGTGCCTGGAGCTACGGGAGGGACTCGGGTGAGCAGTTCTTC. It encodes CAWSYGRDSGEQFF.

V is TRBV12-3 or TRBV12-4 and J is TRBJ1-2, with TRBD1 as a possible D gene (6 bases). V lost 6 bases and J 4 bases, leaving 18 bases between the germline ends. This CDR3 contains 15 residues. CDR3 region: CASSRQDRTFYGYTF. DNA of the CDR3: TGTGCCAGCAGCAGACAGGACAGAACCTTCTATGGCTACACCTTC.

The CDR3 loop reads CSAKGSGGYEQYF. The CDR3 bases are TGCAGTGCTAAAGGCAGTGGAGGGTACGAGCAGTACTTC. The chain combines TRBV20-1 with TRBJ2-7; TRBD2 might be the D (6 bases). CDR1 and CDR2 (germline): DFQATT, SNEGSKA (reference sequence). V gave up 4 bases and J gave up 4 bases, with 14 bases separating them. This CDR3 comprises 13 residues.

The chain recombines TRBV4-3 with TRBJ1-3, with unresolved D. This CDR3 has 14 residues. Trimming removed 0 bases at V and 4 bases at J, with 7 bases between. Germline CDR1 and CDR2: LGHNA and YSLEER. The CDR3 protein is CASSQDPGGNTIYF. The CDR3 region has the DNA TGCGCCAGCAGCCAAGATCCAGGCGGAAACACCATATATTTT.

J is TRBJ1-3 and V is TRBV28; 7 bases agree with TRBD1. Germline values: CDR1 MDHEN, CDR2 SYDVKM. The CDR3 has 15 residues. Unmatched junction bases numbered 7, after V lost 5 bases and J lost 3 bases. The chain's CDR3 is CASSRDRVVGNTIYF. CDR3 nucleotide sequence: TGTGCCAGCAGTAGAGACAGGGTCGTTGGAAACACCATATATTTT.

DNA of the CDR3: TGTGCCAGCAGTTTGACAGGGGGCGCAAAGTACGTC. This encodes CASSLTGGAKYV. The chain has TRBV11-2 and TRBJ2-7; 10 nucleotides agree with TRBD1. Germline trimming cut 6 bases from V and 11 bases from J; bases unmatched to any gene: 7. This CDR3 is built from 12 residues. Germline CDR1 and CDR2: SGHAT and FQNNGV.

The chain joins TRBV2 to TRBJ2-3; D perhaps matches TRBD2 (7 bases). Germline V gene sequence: CDR1 SNHLY, CDR2 FYNNEI. This CDR3 comprises 15 residues. V was pared by 2 bases and J by 3 bases, with 12 bases between. The CDR3 reads CASSEPQGGTDTQYF. The CDR3 DNA reads TGTGCCAGCAGTGAACCACAGGGAGGGACAGATACGCAGTATTTT.

This sequence joins TRBV14 and TRBJ2-7, with 12 bases matching TRBD2. Trimming removed 4 bases from V and 7 bases from J; junction bases left unmatched: 14. Per the germline V gene, CDR1 is SGHDN and CDR2 is FVKESK. This CDR3 is 17 amino acids long. CDR3 protein: CASSPRRTSGAWREQYF. CDR3 sequence (DNA): TGTGCCAGCAGCCCCCGGAGGACTAGCGGGGCCTGGAGGGAGCAGTACTTC.

The chain couples TRBV4-2 to TRBJ2-3; 10 nucleotides agree with TRBD2. Unmatched junction bases numbered 20, after V lost 1 base and J lost 1 base. Germline V gene data show CDR1 as LGHNA and CDR2 as YNFKEQ. The CDR3 consists of 22 residues. The CDR3 sequence: CASSQGLQLVPGLAGGTDTQYF. The CDR3, as DNA: TGTGCCAGCAGCCAAGGTTTACAGCTGGTCCCGGGCCTAGCGGGGGGCACAGATACGCAGTATTTT.

The chain couples TRBV4-3 to TRBJ2-2; D ambiguous. V was cut by 3 bases and J by 1 base, with 6 bases left in between. The germline CDR1 and CDR2 sequences are LGHNA and YSLEER. The CDR3 consists of 14 residues. CDR3 sequence reads: CASSHGVNTGELFF. The CDR3 DNA reads as TGCGCCAGCAGCCATGGGGTGAACACCGGGGAGCTGTTTTTT.

J is TRBJ2-7 and V is TRBV28; D gene uncertain. Germline V gene sequence: CDR1 MDHEN, CDR2 SYDVKM. The CDR3 totals 13 residues. The V end was cut by 2 bases, the J end by 1 base, with 6 bases between. In nucleotides, the CDR3 is TGTGCCAGCAGTTTAGGAGTTTCCTACGAGCAGTACGTC. Translation: CASSLGVSYEQYV.

This chain uses TRBV3-1 with TRBJ2-1, with 8 nucleotides matching TRBD2. The CDR3 covers 16 residues. CDR1 and CDR2 (germline): LGHDT, YNNKEL (reference sequence). With V trimmed by 4 bases and J by 6 bases, 11 bases remained unmatched. The CDR3 DNA follows: TGTGCCAGCAGCCGACTCGGGGTAGCGGGGACCAATGAGCAGTTCTTC. This sequence encodes CASSRLGVAGTNEQFF.

V gene TRBV2 combines with J gene TRBJ1-5; D gene ambiguous. CDR3 length: 16 residues. CDR1 is SNHLY and CDR2 is FYNNEI in the germline V gene. The ends were cut back, 5 bases at V and 6 bases at J, with 20 bases in the middle. In nucleotides, the CDR3 is TGTGCCAGCAGTCCTAAACAGCCTGGCTGGGGTCAGCCCCAGCATTTT. This codes for CASSPKQPGWGQPQHF.

The chain is built from TRBV3-1 and TRBJ2-2; 8 positions match TRBD1. The J segment lost 4 bases and the V segment lost 4 bases, leaving 11 bases of the junction unmatched. The V gene's germline CDR1 is LGHDT and CDR2 YNNKEL (reference sequence). This CDR3 comprises 17 residues. The CDR3 DNA reads TGTGCCAGCAGCCCCAGGGGGCAGTTTCTATTCACCGGGGAGCTGTTTTTT. This translates into CASSPRGQFLFTGELFF.

The J gene is TRBJ2-1, the V gene TRBV29-1; 7 nucleotides align to TRBD1. CDR1 SQVTM and CDR2 ANQGSEA come from the germline V gene. V lost 4 bases to trimming and J lost 7 bases; unmatched junction nucleotides: 7. CDR3 length: 13 residues. The CDR3 nucleotides are TGCAGCGTTGCCACGGGACAGATAAATGAGCAGTTCTTC. It encodes CSVATGQINEQFF.

This clonotype was recorded a few times. The chain employs TRBV12-3 or TRBV12-4 and TRBJ1-2; D remains unclear. This CDR3 is 11 amino acids long. Trimming shortened V by 1 base and J by 4 bases, and 1 base separated the two germline ends. In DNA, the CDR3 is TGTGCCAGCAGTTTAGGCTATGGCTACACCTTC. Translation: CASSLGYGYTF.

The chain links TRBV30 to TRBJ2-1; TRBD1 aligns across 9 bases. This CDR3 contains 16 residues. Germline CDR1 and CDR2: GTSNPN and SVGIG (reference sequence). The trim removed 2 bases at V and 1 base at J, leaving 6 bases unmatched. CDR3 in amino acids: CAWSSGQGRSYNEQFF. Here the CDR3 DNA reads TGTGCCTGGAGTAGCGGACAGGGGCGATCCTACAATGAGCAGTTCTTC.

J is TRBJ2-5 and V is TRBV20-1; D remains unclear. The CDR3 consists of 11 residues. Germline V gives CDR1 DFQATT, CDR2 SNEGSKA (reference sequence). The CDR3 coding sequence is TGCAGCTTCCATCGCCAAGAGACCCAGTACTTC. Translating gives CSFHRQETQYF.

A single count supports this clonotype. V and J are TRBV29-1 and TRBJ1-1, with TRBD1 as a possible D gene (5 bases). Trimming took off 6 bases at V and 1 base at J, with 12 bases between the two ends. This CDR3 has 13 amino acids. Germline lookup yields CDR1 SQVTM and CDR2 ANQGSEA. The CDR3 sequence is CSVAVTANTEAFF. The CDR3 DNA reads as TGCAGCGTCGCCGTGACAGCGAACACTGAAGCTTTCTTT.